This TCR beta chain was observed in a study of T cells in Graves' hyperthyroidism and ophthalmopathy. The study, taken as a whole, reports: Blood samples included most of the expanded thyroid clonotypes exceeding 0.001.

This CDR3 region has 18 residues. The ends lost 0 bases at V and 0 bases at J; junction bases unmatched: 6. Germline-derived CDR1 and CDR2 are LNHNV and YYDKDF (reference sequence). As regards this clonotype: The target antigen is unknown.

RNA transcripts were the template for amplifying TCR beta CDR3 regions. TCR CDR3 regions were first amplified by RT-PCR with HTBI primers. One entry per CDR3 protein results from TCRdb running MiXCR on the multiplex PCR reads. This sample has around 690,000 distinct CDR3 sequences; under 25% occur once, and the top ten carry 34%. This TCR was sampled from a man aged 25 to 40 with Graves' ophthalmopathy. The chain couples TRBV15 to TRBJ2-2; 8 bases align to TRBD2. Sequenced sample: blood. CDR3 coding DNA: TGTGCCACCAGCAGAGAGGTACTAGCGGAAACGAACACCGGGGAGCTGTTTTTT. Its translation: CATSREVLAETNTGELFF.